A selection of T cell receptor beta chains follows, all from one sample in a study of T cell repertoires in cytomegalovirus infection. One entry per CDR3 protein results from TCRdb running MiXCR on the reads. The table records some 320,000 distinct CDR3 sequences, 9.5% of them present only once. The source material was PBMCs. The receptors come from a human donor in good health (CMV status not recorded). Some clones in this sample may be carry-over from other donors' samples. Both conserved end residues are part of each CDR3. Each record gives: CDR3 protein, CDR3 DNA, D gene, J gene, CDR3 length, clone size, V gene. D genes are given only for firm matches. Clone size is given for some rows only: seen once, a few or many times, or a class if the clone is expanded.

CDR3: CSVLIRALAGYTF
DNA: TGCAGCGTCCTTATACGGGCCCTCGCAGGCTACACCTTC
D: NA
J: TRBJ1-2
length: 13
size: few
V: TRBV29-1

CDR3: CASSLGNNQPQHF
DNA: TGTGCCAGCAGCTTAGGGAACAATCAGCCCCAGCATTTT
D: NA
J: TRBJ1-5
length: 13
size: medium-sized
V: TRBV7-8

CDR3: CASSLAQRTGELFF
DNA: TGTGCCAGCAGCTTAGCGCAGAGGACCGGGGAGCTGTTTTTT
D: NA
J: TRBJ2-2
length: 14
size: many
V: TRBV7-2

CDR3: CASSRGGGGHEQYF
DNA: TGTGCCAGCAGCCGGGGGGGAGGCGGCCACGAGCAGTACTTC
D: TRBD2
J: TRBJ2-7
length: 14
size: few
V: TRBV13

CDR3: CSVIQGPNTEAFF
DNA: TGCAGCGTGATACAGGGCCCGAACACTGAAGCTTTCTTT
D: NA
J: TRBJ1-1
length: 13
size: few
V: TRBV29-1

CDR3: CASSLPDQPQHF
DNA: TGTGCCAGCAGCTTGCCCGATCAGCCCCAGCATTTT
D: NA
J: TRBJ1-5
length: 12
size: NA
V: TRBV5-4

CDR3: CAWRDYQSYNEQFF
DNA: TGTGCCTGGAGGGACTATCAGTCCTACAATGAGCAGTTCTTC
D: NA
J: TRBJ2-1
length: 14
size: many
V: TRBV30

CDR3: CASKTGTGLYGYTF
DNA: TGTGCCAGTAAGACCGGGACGGGACTTTATGGCTACACCTTC
D: NA
J: TRBJ1-2
length: 14
size: many
V: TRBV28

CDR3: CASSALPMADTQYF
DNA: TGTGCCAGCAGTGCCCTCCCGATGGCAGATACGCAGTATTTT
D: NA
J: TRBJ2-3
length: 14
size: many
V: TRBV2

CDR3: CAWSVLGIHGYTF
DNA: TGTGCCTGGAGTGTACTAGGTATCCATGGCTACACCTTC
D: NA
J: TRBJ1-2
length: 13
size: NA
V: TRBV30

CDR3: CSATPQGAGEKLFF
DNA: TGCAGTGCAACCCCCCAGGGGGCGGGAGAAAAACTGTTTTTT
D: TRBD1
J: TRBJ1-4
length: 14
size: many
V: TRBV20-1

CDR3: CASSGGRSYEQYF
DNA: TGTGCCAGCAGCGGGGGCAGGTCCTACGAGCAGTACTTC
D: NA
J: TRBJ2-7
length: 13
size: NA
V: TRBV25-1

CDR3: CASSYYWTQTTSNYGYTF
DNA: TGTGCCAGCAGTTACTACTGGACACAAACGACTTCTAACTATGGCTACACCTTC
D: NA
J: TRBJ1-2
length: 18
size: NA
V: TRBV6-8

CDR3: CSALPGRQETQYF
DNA: TGCAGTGCCCTCCCAGGGCGACAAGAGACCCAGTACTTC
D: NA
J: TRBJ2-5
length: 13
size: NA
V: TRBV20-1

CDR3: CSAESTSGVRETQYF
DNA: TGCAGTGCCGAATCGACTAGCGGGGTGCGAGAGACCCAGTACTTC
D: TRBD2
J: TRBJ2-5
length: 15
size: many
V: TRBV20-1

CDR3: CASRPGHTSTDTQYF
DNA: TGTGCCAGCAGGCCGGGACATACGAGCACAGATACGCAGTATTTT
D: NA
J: TRBJ2-3
length: 15
size: few
V: TRBV12-3/TRBV12-4

CDR3: CASRGQGHQPQHF
DNA: TGTGCCAGCCGGGGACAGGGGCATCAGCCCCAGCATTTT
D: TRBD1
J: TRBJ1-5
length: 13
size: many
V: TRBV12-3/TRBV12-4

CDR3: CASSTPVRDNPYEQYF
DNA: TGTGCCAGCAGTACCCCCGTCCGGGACAACCCCTACGAGCAGTACTTC
D: NA
J: TRBJ2-7
length: 16
size: many
V: TRBV6-6

CDR3: CASSSLGLAGAPHYNEQFF
DNA: TGTGCCAGCAGTTCCCTGGGACTAGCGGGGGCCCCCCACTACAATGAGCAGTTCTTC
D: TRBD2
J: TRBJ2-1
length: 19
size: few
V: TRBV6-6

CDR3: CASRQRSGDTEAFF
DNA: TGTGCCAGCAGACAAAGGTCGGGGGACACTGAAGCTTTCTTT
D: NA
J: TRBJ1-1
length: 14
size: many
V: TRBV6-2/TRBV6-3

CDR3: CASSYGRAGDTEAFF
DNA: TGTGCCAGCAGTTACGGGCGGGCAGGGGACACTGAAGCTTTCTTT
D: NA
J: TRBJ1-1
length: 15
size: few
V: TRBV6-6

CDR3: CAFGHNRYEQYF
DNA: TGTGCCTTCGGACACAACCGGTACGAGCAGTACTTC
D: NA
J: TRBJ2-7
length: 12
size: many
V: TRBV30

CDR3: CASSYSGKGGAGNQPQHF
DNA: TGTGCCAGCAGTTACTCGGGAAAAGGTGGGGCAGGCAATCAGCCCCAGCATTTT
D: NA
J: TRBJ1-5
length: 18
size: many
V: TRBV6-5

CDR3: CASSLPDRSTEAFF
DNA: TGTGCCAGCAGCTTACCCGACAGGTCGACTGAAGCTTTCTTT
D: NA
J: TRBJ1-1
length: 14
size: many
V: TRBV5-6

CDR3: CASRQTGVEQYF
DNA: TGTGCCAGCAGACAGACAGGGGTCGAGCAGTACTTC
D: TRBD1
J: TRBJ2-7
length: 12
size: many
V: TRBV28

CDR3: CASSLAGFNEKLFF
DNA: TGTGCCAGCAGCTTAGCGGGGTTTAATGAAAAACTGTTTTTT
D: NA
J: TRBJ1-4
length: 14
size: many
V: TRBV7-2

CDR3: CASREDLDSSQYF
DNA: TGTGCCAGCAGGGAGGATCTGGACAGCTCACAGTATTTT
D: NA
J: TRBJ2-3
length: 13
size: NA
V: TRBV6-2/TRBV6-3

CDR3: CASTRTAGGYEQFF
DNA: TGTGCCAGCACCCGAACGGCAGGGGGCTATGAGCAGTTCTTC
D: TRBD1
J: TRBJ2-1
length: 14
size: NA
V: TRBV7-2

CDR3: CASSLGSGTVYEQYF
DNA: TGTGCCAGCAGCTTGGGGAGCGGGACAGTCTACGAGCAGTACTTC
D: NA
J: TRBJ2-7
length: 15
size: many
V: TRBV7-9